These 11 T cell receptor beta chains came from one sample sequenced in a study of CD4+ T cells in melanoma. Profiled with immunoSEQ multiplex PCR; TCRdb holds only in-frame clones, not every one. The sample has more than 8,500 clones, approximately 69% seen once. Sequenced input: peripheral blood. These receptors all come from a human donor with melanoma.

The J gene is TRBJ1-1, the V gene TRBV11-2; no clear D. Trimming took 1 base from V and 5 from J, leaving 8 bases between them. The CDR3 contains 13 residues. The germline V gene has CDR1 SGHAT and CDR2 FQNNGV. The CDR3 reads CASSLGPITEAFF. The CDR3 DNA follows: TGTGCCAGCAGCTTAGGTCCCATTACTGAAGCTTTCTTT. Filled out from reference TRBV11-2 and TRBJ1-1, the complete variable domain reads EAGVAQSPRYKIIEKRQSVAFWCNPISGHATLYWYQQILGQGPKLLIQFQNNGVVDDSQLPKDRFSAERLKGVDSTLKIQPAKLEDSAVYLCASSLGPITEAFFGQGTRLTVV.

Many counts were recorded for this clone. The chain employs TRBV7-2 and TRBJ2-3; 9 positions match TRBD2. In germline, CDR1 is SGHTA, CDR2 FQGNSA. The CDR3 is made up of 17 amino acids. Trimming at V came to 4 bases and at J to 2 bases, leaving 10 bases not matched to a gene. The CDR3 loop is CASSSDLLAGVTDTQYF. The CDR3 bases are TGTGCCAGCAGCTCCGACCTTTTAGCGGGGGTCACAGATACGCAGTATTTT. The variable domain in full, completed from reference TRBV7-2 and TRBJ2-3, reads GAGVSQSPSNKVTEKGKDVELRCDPISGHTALYWYRQSLGQGLEFLIYFQGNSAPDKSGLPSDRFSAERTGGSVSTLTIQRTQQEDSAVYLCASSSDLLAGVTDTQYFGPGTRLTVL.

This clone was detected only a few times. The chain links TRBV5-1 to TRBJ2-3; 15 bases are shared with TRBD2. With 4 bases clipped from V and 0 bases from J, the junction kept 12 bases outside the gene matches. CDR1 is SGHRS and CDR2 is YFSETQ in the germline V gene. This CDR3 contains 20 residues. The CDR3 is CASSLRTSGGGGQSTDTQYF. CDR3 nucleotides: TGCGCCAGCAGCCTGAGGACTAGCGGGGGGGGCGGGCAAAGCACAGATACGCAGTATTTT. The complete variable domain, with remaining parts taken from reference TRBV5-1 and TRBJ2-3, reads KAGVTQTPRYLIKTRGQQVTLSCSPISGHRSVSWYQQTPGQGLQFLFEYFSETQRNKGNFPGRFSGRQFSNSRSEMNVSTLELGDSALYLCASSLRTSGGGGQSTDTQYFGPGTRLTVL.

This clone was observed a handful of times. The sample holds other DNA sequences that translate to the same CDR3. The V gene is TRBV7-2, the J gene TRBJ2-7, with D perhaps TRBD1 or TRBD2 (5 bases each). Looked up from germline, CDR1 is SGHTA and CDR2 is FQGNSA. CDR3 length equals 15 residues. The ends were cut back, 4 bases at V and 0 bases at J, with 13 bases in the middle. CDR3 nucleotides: TGTGCCAGCAGCTCCCCGGGGACCCTCTCCTACGAGCAGTACTTC. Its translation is CASSSPGTLSYEQYF.

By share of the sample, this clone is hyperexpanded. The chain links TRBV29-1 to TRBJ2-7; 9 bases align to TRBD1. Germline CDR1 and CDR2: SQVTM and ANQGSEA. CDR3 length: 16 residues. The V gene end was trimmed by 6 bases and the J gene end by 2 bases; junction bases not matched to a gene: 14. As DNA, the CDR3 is TGCAGCGTGATGCATTCGGGACAGGGTACCCCCTACGAGCAGTACTTC. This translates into CSVMHSGQGTPYEQYF.

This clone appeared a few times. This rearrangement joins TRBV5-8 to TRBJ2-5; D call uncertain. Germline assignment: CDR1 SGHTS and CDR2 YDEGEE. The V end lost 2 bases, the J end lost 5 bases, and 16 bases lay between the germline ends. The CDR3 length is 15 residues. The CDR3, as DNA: TGTGCCAGCAGCTTTCGGGTGGTCCCGCTGGAGACCCAGTACTTC. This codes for CASSFRVVPLETQYF.

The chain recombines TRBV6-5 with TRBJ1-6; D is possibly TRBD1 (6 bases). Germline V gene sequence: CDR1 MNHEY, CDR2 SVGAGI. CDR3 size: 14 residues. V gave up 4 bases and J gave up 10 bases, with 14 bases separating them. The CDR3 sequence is CASSSDRTGSPLHF. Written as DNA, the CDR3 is TGTGCCAGCAGTTCCGACAGGACGGGATCACCCCTCCACTTT.

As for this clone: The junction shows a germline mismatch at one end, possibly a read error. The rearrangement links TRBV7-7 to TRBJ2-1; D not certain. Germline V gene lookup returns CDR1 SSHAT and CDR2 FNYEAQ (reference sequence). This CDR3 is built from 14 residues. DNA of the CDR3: TGTGCTAGCAGCTTAGGCGGTACCTACAATGAGCAGTTCTTC. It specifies CASSLGGTYNEQFF.

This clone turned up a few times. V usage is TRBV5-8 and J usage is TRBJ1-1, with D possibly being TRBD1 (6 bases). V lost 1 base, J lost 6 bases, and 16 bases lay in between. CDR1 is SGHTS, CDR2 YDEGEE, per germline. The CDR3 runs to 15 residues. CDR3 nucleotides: TGTGCCAGCAGCTTGTGGACGGGAGGGGGACCTGAAGCTTTCTTT. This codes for CASSLWTGGGPEAFF.

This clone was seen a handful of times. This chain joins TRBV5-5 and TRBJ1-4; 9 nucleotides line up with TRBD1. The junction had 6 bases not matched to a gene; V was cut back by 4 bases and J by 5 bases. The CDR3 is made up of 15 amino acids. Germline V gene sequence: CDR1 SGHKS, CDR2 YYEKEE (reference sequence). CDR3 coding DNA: TGTGCCAGCAGCACGAACAGGGGGCTGAATGAAAAACTGTTTTTT. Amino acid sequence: CASSTNRGLNEKLFF. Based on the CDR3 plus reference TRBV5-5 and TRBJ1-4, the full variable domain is DAGVTQSPTHLIKTRGQQVTLRCSPISGHKSVSWYQQVLGQGPQFIFQYYEKEERGRGNFPDRFSARQFPNYSSELNVNALLLGDSALYLCASSTNRGLNEKLFFGSGTQLSVL.

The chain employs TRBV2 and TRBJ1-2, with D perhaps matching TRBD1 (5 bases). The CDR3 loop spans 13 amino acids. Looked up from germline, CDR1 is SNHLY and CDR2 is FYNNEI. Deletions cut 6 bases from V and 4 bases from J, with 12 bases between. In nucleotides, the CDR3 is TGTGCCAGCAGCTTACAGGTCCCCTATGGCTACACCTTC. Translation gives CASSLQVPYGYTF.